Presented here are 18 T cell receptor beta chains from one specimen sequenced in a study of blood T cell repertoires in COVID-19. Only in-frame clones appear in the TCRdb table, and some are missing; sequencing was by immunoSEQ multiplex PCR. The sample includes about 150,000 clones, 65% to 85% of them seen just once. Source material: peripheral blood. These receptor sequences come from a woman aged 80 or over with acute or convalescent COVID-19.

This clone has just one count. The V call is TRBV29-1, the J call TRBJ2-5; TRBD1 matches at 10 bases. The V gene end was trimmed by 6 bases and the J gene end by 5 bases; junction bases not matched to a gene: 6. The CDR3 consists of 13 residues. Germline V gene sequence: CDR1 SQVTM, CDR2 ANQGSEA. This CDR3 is CSVETGGGETQYF. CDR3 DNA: TGCAGCGTGGAGACAGGGGGCGGGGAGACCCAGTACTTC.

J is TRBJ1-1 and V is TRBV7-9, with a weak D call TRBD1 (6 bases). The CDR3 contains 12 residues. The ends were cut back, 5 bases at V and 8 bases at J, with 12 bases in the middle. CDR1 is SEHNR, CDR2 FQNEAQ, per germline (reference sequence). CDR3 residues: CASSRDTSEAFF. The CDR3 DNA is TGTGCCAGCAGCCGGGACACCTCAGAAGCTTTCTTT.

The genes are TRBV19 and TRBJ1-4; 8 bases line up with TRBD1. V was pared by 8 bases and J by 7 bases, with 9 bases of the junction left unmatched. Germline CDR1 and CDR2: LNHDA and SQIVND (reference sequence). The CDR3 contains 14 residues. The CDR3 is CASGSTGVGEKLFF. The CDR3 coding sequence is TGTGCCAGTGGGTCGACAGGGGTCGGTGAAAAACTGTTTTTT.

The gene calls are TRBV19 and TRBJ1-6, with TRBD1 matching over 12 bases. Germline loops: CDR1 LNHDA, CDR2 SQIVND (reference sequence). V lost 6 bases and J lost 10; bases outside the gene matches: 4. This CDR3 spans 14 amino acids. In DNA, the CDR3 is TGTGCCAGTAGGGGACAGGGGGCTGGCTCACCCCTCCACTTT. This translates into CASRGQGAGSPLHF.

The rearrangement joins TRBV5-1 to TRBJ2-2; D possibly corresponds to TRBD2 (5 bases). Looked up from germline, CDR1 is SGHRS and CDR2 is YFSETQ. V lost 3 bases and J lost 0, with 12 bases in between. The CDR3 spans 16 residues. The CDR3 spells CASSYTTRANTGELFF. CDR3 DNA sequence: TGCGCCAGCAGCTACACCACGCGGGCGAACACCGGGGAGCTGTTTTTT.

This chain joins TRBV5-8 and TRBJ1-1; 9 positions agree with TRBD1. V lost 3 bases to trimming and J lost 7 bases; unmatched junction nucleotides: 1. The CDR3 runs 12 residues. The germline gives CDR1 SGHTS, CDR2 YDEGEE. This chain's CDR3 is CASSWGQGEAFF. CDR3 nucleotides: TGTGCCAGCAGCTGGGGACAGGGTGAAGCTTTCTTT.

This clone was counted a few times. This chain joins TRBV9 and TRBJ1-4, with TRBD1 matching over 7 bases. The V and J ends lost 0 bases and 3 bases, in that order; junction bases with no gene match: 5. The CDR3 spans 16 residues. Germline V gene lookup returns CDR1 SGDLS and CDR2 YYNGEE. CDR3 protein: CASSVGGGLANEKLFF. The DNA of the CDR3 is TGTGCCAGCAGCGTAGGAGGGGGCTTGGCTAATGAAAAACTGTTTTTT.

The CDR3 loop is CASSLLSYNSPLHF. The CDR3 nucleotides read TGTGCCAGCAGCTTGCTATCCTATAATTCACCCCTCCACTTT. The genes are TRBV7-2 and TRBJ1-6; D is unclear. Trimming removed 3 bases at V and 1 base at J, with 4 bases between. CDR1 SGHTA and CDR2 FQGNSA come from the germline V gene. This CDR3 is 14 amino acids long.

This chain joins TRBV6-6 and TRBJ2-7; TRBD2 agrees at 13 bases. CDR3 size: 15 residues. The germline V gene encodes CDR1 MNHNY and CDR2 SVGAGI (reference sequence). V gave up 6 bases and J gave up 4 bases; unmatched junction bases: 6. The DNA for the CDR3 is TGTGCCAGCAGCAACGGACTAGCGGGAGAGTACGAGCAGTACTTC. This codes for CASSNGLAGEYEQYF.

This CDR3 reads CASSLQATNEKLFF. CDR3 DNA: TGTGCCAGCAGCTTACAGGCAACTAATGAAAAACTGTTTTTT. The chain employs TRBV7-8 and TRBJ1-4; D gene uncertain. V was trimmed by 2 bases and J by 0 bases, leaving 4 bases between them. Germline V gene lookup returns CDR1 SGHVS and CDR2 FQNEAQ. The CDR3 has 14 amino acids.

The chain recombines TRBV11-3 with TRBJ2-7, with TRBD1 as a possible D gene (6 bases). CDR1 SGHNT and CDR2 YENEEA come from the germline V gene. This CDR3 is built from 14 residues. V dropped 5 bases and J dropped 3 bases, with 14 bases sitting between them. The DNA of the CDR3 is TGTGCCAGCAGCCCCGGACAGACCAACTACGAGCAGTACTTC. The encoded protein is CASSPGQTNYEQYF.

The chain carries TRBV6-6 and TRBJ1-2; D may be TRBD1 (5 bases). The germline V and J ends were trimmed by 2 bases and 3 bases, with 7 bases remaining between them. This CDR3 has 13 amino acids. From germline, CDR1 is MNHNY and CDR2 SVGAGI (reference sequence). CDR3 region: CASSYQTDYGYTF. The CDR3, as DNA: TGTGCCAGCAGTTACCAGACAGACTATGGCTACACCTTC.

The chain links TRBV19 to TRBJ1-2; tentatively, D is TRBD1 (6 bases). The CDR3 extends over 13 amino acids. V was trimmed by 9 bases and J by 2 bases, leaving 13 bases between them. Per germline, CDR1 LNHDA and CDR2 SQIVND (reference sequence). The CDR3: CASRTGFNYGYTF. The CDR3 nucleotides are TGTGCCAGCAGAACAGGGTTCAACTATGGCTACACCTTC. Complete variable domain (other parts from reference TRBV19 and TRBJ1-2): DGGITQSPKYLFRKEGQNVTLSCEQNLNHDAMYWYRQDPGQGLRLIYYSQIVNDFQKGDIAEGYSVSREKKESFPLTVTSAQKNPTAFYLCASRTGFNYGYTFGSGTRLTVV.

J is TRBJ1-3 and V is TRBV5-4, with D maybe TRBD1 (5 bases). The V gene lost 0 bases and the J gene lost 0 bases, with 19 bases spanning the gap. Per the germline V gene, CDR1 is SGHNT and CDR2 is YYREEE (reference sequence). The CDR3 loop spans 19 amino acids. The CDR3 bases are TGTGCCAGCAGCTTGGGAAGAGCGGGCTCAGGGCCCTCTGGAAACACCATATATTTT. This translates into CASSLGRAGSGPSGNTIYF. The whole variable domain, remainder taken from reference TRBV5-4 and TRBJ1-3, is ETGVTQSPTHLIKTRGQQVTLRCSSQSGHNTVSWYQQALGQGPQFIFQYYREEENGRGNFPPRFSGLQFPNYSSELNVNALELDDSALYLCASSLGRAGSGPSGNTIYFGEGSWLTVV.

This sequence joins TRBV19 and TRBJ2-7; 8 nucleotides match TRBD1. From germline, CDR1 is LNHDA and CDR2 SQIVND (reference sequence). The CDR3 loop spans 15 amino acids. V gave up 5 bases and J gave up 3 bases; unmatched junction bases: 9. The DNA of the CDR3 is TGTGCCAGTAGTCTCCCCGGACAGGGAGTCTACGAGCAGTACTTC. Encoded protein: CASSLPGQGVYEQYF.

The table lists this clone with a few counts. The CDR3 region has the DNA TGTGCCAGCAGTCAACGCGACAGGGGGCTTTCACCCCTCCACTTT. As protein: CASSQRDRGLSPLHF. The V gene is TRBV6-2 or TRBV6-3, the J gene TRBJ1-6; 10 bases match TRBD1. CDR3 length: 15 residues. The V gene's germline CDR1 is MNHEY and CDR2 SVGEGT. V was clipped by 5 bases and J by 9 bases; unmatched bases: 7.

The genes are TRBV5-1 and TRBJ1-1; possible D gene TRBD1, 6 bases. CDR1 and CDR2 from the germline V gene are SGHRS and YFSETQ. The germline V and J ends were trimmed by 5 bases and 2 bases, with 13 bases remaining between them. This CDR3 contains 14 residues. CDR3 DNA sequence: TGCGCCAGCAGATCCGGGACAACTAACACTGAAGCTTTCTTT. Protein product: CASRSGTTNTEAFF.

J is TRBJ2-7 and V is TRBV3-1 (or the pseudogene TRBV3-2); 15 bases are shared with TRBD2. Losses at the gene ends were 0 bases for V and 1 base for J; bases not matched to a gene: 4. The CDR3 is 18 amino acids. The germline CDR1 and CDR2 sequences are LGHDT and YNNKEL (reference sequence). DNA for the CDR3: TGTGCCAGCAGCCAAGAAGGACTAGCGGGGGGGAAGTCCTACGAGCAGTACTTC. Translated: CASSQEGLAGGKSYEQYF.